A single sample is the source of the 14 T cell receptor beta chains below, sequenced in a study of blood T cell repertoires in COVID-19 (dated by TCRdb to 2020 to 2022). The method was the immunoSEQ multiplex PCR assay. The source is immuneACCESS, and TCRdb retained only in-frame sequences with V and J called. Part of the clones is not carried over; for the studies checked, unresolved V genes explain less than half of this, and the remainder is unexplained. The sample data list 250,000 or so clones, and more than 80% of these were observed just once. Just over 0.85% of the sample rests with the top ten. The specimen was PBMCs or T cells enriched from blood (not recorded which). Source of these receptors: a man aged 45-60 years who had been exposed to COVID-19.

V and J are TRBV18 and TRBJ1-5, with TRBD1 as a possible D gene (6 bases). The germline V gene encodes CDR1 KGHSH and CDR2 LQKENI. V lost 4 bases, J lost 2 bases, and 9 bases lay in between. This CDR3 has 14 amino acids. The CDR3 DNA sequence: TGTGCCAGCTCACTGACAGGAGGCAATCAGCCCCAGCATTTT. Residues: CASSLTGGNQPQHF.

This rearrangement joins TRBV7-9 to TRBJ2-1, with 7 nucleotides matching TRBD2. Trimming removed 8 bases from V and 9 bases from J; junction bases left unmatched: 19. The CDR3 is 16 residues long. Germline assignment: CDR1 SEHNR and CDR2 FQNEAQ (reference sequence). The CDR3 DNA is TGTGCCAGCGCCCCGCGAGGCGGGACTATCATCTTTGAGCAGTTCTTC. It translates to CASAPRGGTIIFEQFF.

The chain recombines TRBV7-2 with TRBJ2-1; possibly TRBD1 for D (6 bases). Between the trimmed V and J ends, which lost 1 base and 4 bases, there was a span of 11 bases. Germline V lookup: CDR1 SGHTA, CDR2 FQGNSA. The CDR3 has 15 amino acids. CDR3 sequence: CASSLDRVTYNEQFF. The CDR3 DNA reads TGTGCCAGCAGCTTAGACAGGGTTACTTACAATGAGCAGTTCTTC.

The gene calls are TRBV25-1 and TRBJ1-6, with 7 bases matching TRBD1. V lost 6 bases and J lost 8; bases outside the gene matches: 7. The CDR3 covers 14 residues. The V gene's germline CDR1 is MGHDK and CDR2 SYGVNS. The CDR3 loop reads CASRMDRRDSPLHF. The CDR3 DNA follows: TGTGCCAGCAGGATGGACAGGAGGGATTCACCCCTCCACTTT.

The J gene is TRBJ2-5, the V gene TRBV5-1, with 14 bases fitting TRBD2. Germline V lookup: CDR1 SGHRS, CDR2 YFSETQ. CDR3 length: 16 amino acids. The V and J ends lost 3 bases and 5 bases, in that order; junction bases with no gene match: 6. CDR3 region: CASSSRTSGGRETQYF. Here the CDR3 DNA reads TGCGCCAGCAGCTCCCGGACTAGCGGGGGGCGGGAGACCCAGTACTTC.

This clone showed up just a few times. This chain connects TRBV30 to TRBJ2-5; 8 bases agree with TRBD2. This CDR3 is built from 15 residues. Germline CDR1 GTSNPN, CDR2 SVGIG (reference sequence). The V segment lost 2 bases and the J segment 2 bases; nucleotides outside the gene matches: 7. CDR3 DNA: TGTGCCTGGAGTATTAGACTAGCGCGTCAAGAGACCCAGTACTTC. The encoded protein is CAWSIRLARQETQYF.

J is TRBJ2-5 and V is TRBV19; TRBD2 agrees at 8 bases. The CDR3 covers 13 residues. Trimming took 7 bases from V and 1 from J; bases not matched to a gene: 2. Germline CDR1 reads LNHDA; CDR2 reads SQIVND (reference sequence). The CDR3 coding sequence is TGTGCCAGTACCGGGGGGGCCCAAGAGACCCAGTACTTC. Its protein is CASTGGAQETQYF.

In its sample, this clone was seen once. Other DNA sequences from this sample encode an identical CDR3 as well. The J gene is TRBJ1-1, the V gene TRBV7-2; unclear D gene. The germline gives CDR1 SGHTA, CDR2 FQGNSA. Trimming took off 1 base at V and 2 bases at J, with 8 bases between the two ends. This CDR3 has 14 residues. CDR3: CASSLVSGNTEAFF. The CDR3 DNA is TGTGCCAGCAGCTTAGTATCGGGAAACACTGAAGCTTTCTTT.

This clone appeared once. The chain links TRBV7-2 to TRBJ2-5; 10 nucleotides agree with TRBD2. Trimming at V came to 2 bases and at J to 2 bases, leaving 5 bases not matched to a gene. The CDR3 contains 16 residues. Germline-derived CDR1 and CDR2 are SGHTA and FQGNSA. The CDR3 nucleotides are TGTGCCAGCAGCTTACAGCGGGGGGGACTTCAAGAGACCCAGTACTTC. It yields the protein CASSLQRGGLQETQYF.

The chain is built from TRBV5-1 and TRBJ2-3, with 11 bases that match TRBD2. The germline V gene encodes CDR1 SGHRS and CDR2 YFSETQ. This CDR3 region has 16 residues. The junction had 4 bases not matched to a gene; V was cut back by 2 bases and J by 2 bases. In DNA, the CDR3 is TGCGCCAGCAGCTTCTTAGCGGGGGGGTACACAGATACGCAGTATTTT. Protein product: CASSFLAGGYTDTQYF.

V usage is TRBV28 and J usage is TRBJ1-4, with 11 bases that match TRBD1. Losses at the gene ends were 3 bases for V and 8 bases for J; bases not matched to a gene: 8. Looked up from germline, CDR1 is MDHEN and CDR2 is SYDVKM. CDR3 length: 16 amino acids. The CDR3, as DNA: TGTGCCAGCAGTTTCGGACAGGGGGCCGAGGGCGAAAAACTGTTTTTT. It yields the protein CASSFGQGAEGEKLFF. The variable domain in full, completed from reference TRBV28 and TRBJ1-4, reads DVKVTQSSRYLVKRTGEKVFLECVQDMDHENMFWYRQDPGLGLRLIYFSYDVKMKEKGDIPEGYSVSREKKERFSLILESASTNQTSMYLCASSFGQGAEGEKLFFGSGTQLSVL.

This clone came up once. V usage is TRBV11-2 and J usage is TRBJ2-7, with D perhaps matching TRBD2 (5 bases). Germline V gene sequence: CDR1 SGHAT, CDR2 FQNNGV. The length of the CDR3 is 15 residues. V lost 6 bases and J 0 bases, leaving 15 bases between the germline ends. The CDR3 sequence: CASSTGLASSYEQYV. DNA of the CDR3: TGTGCCAGCAGTACTGGACTGGCTAGCTCCTACGAGCAGTACGTC.

The rearrangement uses TRBV28 and TRBJ1-4, with D possibly TRBD1 on 6 matching bases. The CDR3 extends over 14 amino acids. V was cut by 3 bases and J by 6 bases, with 11 bases left in between. CDR1 is MDHEN, CDR2 SYDVKM, per germline. The CDR3 protein is CASSLSGGHEKLFF. For the CDR3, the DNA is TGTGCCAGCAGTTTGTCGGGGGGCCATGAAAAACTGTTTTTT.

This rearrangement joins TRBV5-4 to TRBJ2-1, with TRBD2 matching over 9 bases. V shed 1 base and J 7 bases; nucleotides not matched to a gene: 12. This CDR3 contains 17 residues. Germline V gives CDR1 SGHNT, CDR2 YYREEE (reference sequence). CDR3: CASSLPRGRGAGNEQFF. CDR3 coding DNA: TGTGCCAGCAGCTTGCCCCGCGGGAGGGGGGCTGGGAATGAGCAGTTCTTC.